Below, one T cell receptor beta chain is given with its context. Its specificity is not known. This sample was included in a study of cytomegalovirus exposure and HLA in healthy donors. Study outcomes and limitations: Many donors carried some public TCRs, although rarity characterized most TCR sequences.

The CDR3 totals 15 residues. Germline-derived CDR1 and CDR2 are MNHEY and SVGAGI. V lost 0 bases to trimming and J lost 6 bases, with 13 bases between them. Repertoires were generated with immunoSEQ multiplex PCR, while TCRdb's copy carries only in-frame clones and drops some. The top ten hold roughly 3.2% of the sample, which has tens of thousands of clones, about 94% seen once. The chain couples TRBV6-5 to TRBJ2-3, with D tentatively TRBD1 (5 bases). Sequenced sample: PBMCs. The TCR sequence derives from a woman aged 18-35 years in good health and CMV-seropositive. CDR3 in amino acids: CASSYSQGLGDTQYF. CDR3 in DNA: TGTGCCAGCAGTTACTCGCAGGGTCTGGGGGATACGCAGTATTTT.